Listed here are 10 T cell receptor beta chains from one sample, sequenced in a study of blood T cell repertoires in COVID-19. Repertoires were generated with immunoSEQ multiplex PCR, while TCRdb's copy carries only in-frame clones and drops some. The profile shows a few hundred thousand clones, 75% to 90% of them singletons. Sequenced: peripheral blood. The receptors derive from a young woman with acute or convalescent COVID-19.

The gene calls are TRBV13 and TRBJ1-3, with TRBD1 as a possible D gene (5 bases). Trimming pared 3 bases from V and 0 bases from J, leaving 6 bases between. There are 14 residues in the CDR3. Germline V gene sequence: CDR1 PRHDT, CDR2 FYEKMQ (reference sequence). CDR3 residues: CASSFGGSGNTIYF. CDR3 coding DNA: TGTGCCAGCAGCTTCGGGGGCTCTGGAAACACCATATATTTT.

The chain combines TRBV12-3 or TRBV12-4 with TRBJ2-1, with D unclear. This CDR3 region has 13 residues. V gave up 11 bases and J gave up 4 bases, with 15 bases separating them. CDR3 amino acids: CAGPFLGYNEQFF. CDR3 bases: TGTGCCGGTCCCTTCCTCGGTTACAATGAGCAGTTCTTC.

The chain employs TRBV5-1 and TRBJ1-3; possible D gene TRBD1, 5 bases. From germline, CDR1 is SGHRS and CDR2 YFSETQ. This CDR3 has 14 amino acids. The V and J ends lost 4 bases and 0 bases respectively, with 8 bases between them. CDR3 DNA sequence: TGCGCCAGCAGCCCGGACACCTCTGGAAACACCATATATTTT. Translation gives CASSPDTSGNTIYF.

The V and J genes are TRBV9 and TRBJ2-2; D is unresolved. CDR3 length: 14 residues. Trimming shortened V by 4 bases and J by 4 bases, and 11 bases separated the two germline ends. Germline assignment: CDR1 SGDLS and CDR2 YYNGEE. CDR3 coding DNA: TGTGCCAGCAGCCCCCCCGCGATCACCGGGGAGCTGTTTTTT. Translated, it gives CASSPPAITGELFF.

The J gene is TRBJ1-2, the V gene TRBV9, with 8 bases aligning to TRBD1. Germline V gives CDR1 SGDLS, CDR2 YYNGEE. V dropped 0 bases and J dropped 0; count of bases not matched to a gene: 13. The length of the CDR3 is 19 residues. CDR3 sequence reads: CASSVAGQGAGTPNYGYTF. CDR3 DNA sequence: TGTGCCAGCAGCGTAGCTGGTCAGGGGGCCGGAACCCCTAACTATGGCTACACCTTC. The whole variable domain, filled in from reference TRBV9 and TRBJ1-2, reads DSGVTQTPKHLITATGQRVTLRCSPRSGDLSVYWYQQSLDQGLQFLIQYYNGEERAKGNILERFSAQQFPDLHSELNLSSLELGDSALYFCASSVAGQGAGTPNYGYTFGSGTRLTVV.

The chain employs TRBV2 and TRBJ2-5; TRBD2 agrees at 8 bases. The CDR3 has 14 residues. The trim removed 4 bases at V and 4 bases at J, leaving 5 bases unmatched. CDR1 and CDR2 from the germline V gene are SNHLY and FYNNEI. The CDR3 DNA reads TGTGCCAGCAGTGGCGCGGGGGGAGGAGAGACCCAGTACTTC. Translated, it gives CASSGAGGGETQYF.

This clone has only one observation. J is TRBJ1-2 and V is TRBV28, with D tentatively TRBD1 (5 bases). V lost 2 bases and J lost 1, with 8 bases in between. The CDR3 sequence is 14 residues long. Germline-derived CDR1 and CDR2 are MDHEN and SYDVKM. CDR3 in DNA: TGTGCCAGCAGTTTAGTACAGGATAACTATGGCTACACCTTC. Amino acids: CASSLVQDNYGYTF.

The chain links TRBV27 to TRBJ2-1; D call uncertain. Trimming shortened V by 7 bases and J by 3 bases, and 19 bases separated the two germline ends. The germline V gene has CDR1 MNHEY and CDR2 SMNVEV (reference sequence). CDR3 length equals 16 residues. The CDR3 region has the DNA TGTGCCAGCACCCTCACCTCGGCAGGCAACTACAATGAGCAGTTCTTC. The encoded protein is CASTLTSAGNYNEQFF.

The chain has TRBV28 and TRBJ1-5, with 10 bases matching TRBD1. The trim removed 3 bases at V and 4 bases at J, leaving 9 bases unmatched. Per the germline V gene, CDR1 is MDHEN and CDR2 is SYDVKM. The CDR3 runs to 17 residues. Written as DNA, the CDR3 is TGTGCCAGCAGTTTCGTGGACAGGGGGGAGTTTAATCAGCCCCAGCATTTT. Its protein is CASSFVDRGEFNQPQHF. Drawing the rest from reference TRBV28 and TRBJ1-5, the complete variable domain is DVKVTQSSRYLVKRTGEKVFLECVQDMDHENMFWYRQDPGLGLRLIYFSYDVKMKEKGDIPEGYSVSREKKERFSLILESASTNQTSMYLCASSFVDRGEFNQPQHFGDGTRLSIL.

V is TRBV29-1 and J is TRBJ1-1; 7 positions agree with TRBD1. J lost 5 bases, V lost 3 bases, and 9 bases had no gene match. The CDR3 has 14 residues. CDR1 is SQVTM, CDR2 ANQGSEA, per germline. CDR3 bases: TGCAGCGTTGACCCGACAGGGTTATTAACTGAAGCTTTCTTT. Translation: CSVDPTGLLTEAFF.